These T cell receptor beta chains were read from a single sample in a study of control samples from healthy donors and cancer patients. Assay used: immunoSEQ multiplex PCR; TCRdb lists only in-frame clones, some missing. The sample includes tens of thousands of clones, 70% to 90% of them seen just once. Sequencing was done on a sample of blood. These receptors all stem from a man aged 45-65 years in good health. CDR3s include the opening cysteine and the closing phenylalanine or tryptophan. A D gene is named only where the DNA matches it firmly. Size tells how often a clone was seen (once, few, many) or the class of an expanded clone, and some rows leave it out.

>-|-|TRBV10-3|TRBJ2-3
TGTGCCATCAGTTCGCCCCTGAAAACAGGGCCCGCGGGGGGCACAGATACGCAGTATTTT
CAISSPLKTGPAGGTDTQYF
>-|-|TRBV24-1|TRBJ1-1
TGTGCCACAAGAGACTGGGGGAACACTGAAGCTTTCTTT
CATRDWGNTEAFF
>-|-|TRBV7-9|TRBJ2-3
TGTGCCAGCAGCTTGAACGGGGACTTCACAGATACGCAGTATTTT
CASSLNGDFTDTQYF
>-|-|TRBV6-5|TRBJ1-5
TGTGCCAGCCGACAGGTTAGCAATCAGCCCCAGCATTTT
CASRQVSNQPQHF
>-|once|TRBV5-1|TRBJ2-1
TGCGCCAGCAGCTTGGAGCCGGGAACACACAATGAGCAGTTCTTC
CASSLEPGTHNEQFF
>-|-|TRBV5-4|TRBJ2-1
TGTGCCAGCAGCTTAGGAGGGAGTCAAAGCTACAATGAGCAGTTCTTC
CASSLGGSQSYNEQFF
>-|-|TRBV5-1|TRBJ1-3
TGCGCCAGCAGCGCCTTCCAGGGTGCGGGAAACACCATATATTTT
CASSAFQGAGNTIYF
>-|-|TRBV7-8|TRBJ1-3
TGTGCCAGCAGCTTAGCTACCTCTGGAAACACCATATATTTT
CASSLATSGNTIYF
>TRBD1|-|TRBV29-1|TRBJ2-2
TGCAGCGCCCGGGGGACAGGGGGCGTTTCGAACACCGGGGAGCTGTTTTTT
CSARGTGGVSNTGELFF
>-|-|TRBV9|TRBJ2-1
TGTGCCAGCAGCCTCAAGAGGGAGTTGAAAAACTACAATGAGCAGTTCTTC
CASSLKRELKNYNEQFF
>TRBD1|-|TRBV24-1|TRBJ1-1
TGTGCCACCAGTGATGGGACAGGGGATTCGGTAGCTTTCTTT
CATSDGTGDSVAFF
>-|-|TRBV9|TRBJ1-1
TGTGCCAGCAGCGTTACAGACACGACGATGAACACTGAAGCTTTCTTT
CASSVTDTTMNTEAFF
>-|-|TRBV6-5|TRBJ1-1
TGTGCCAGCAGGACGTCAGGGGTGGGGACTGAAGCTTTCTTT
CASRTSGVGTEAFF
>-|-|TRBV2|TRBJ1-5
TGTGCCAGCAGCACGGACAGATGGAATCAGCCCCAGCATTTT
CASSTDRWNQPQHF
>-|-|TRBV13|TRBJ2-5
TGTGCCAGCAGCCGGAGGGGAGAGACCCAGTACTTC
CASSRRGETQYF
>-|-|TRBV5-1|TRBJ2-7
TGCGCCAGCAGCTTTATGGACGGCTACGAGCAGTACTTC
CASSFMDGYEQYF
>-|-|TRBV18|TRBJ1-1
TGTGCCAGCTCACGGGCAGGGAACACTGAAGCTTTCTTT
CASSRAGNTEAFF
>TRBD2|once|TRBV18|TRBJ2-1
TGTGCCAGCTCACCAAGCGGACTAGCGGGAGGGAACAATGAGCAGTTCTTC
CASSPSGLAGGNNEQFF
>-|few|TRBV27|TRBJ2-1
TGTGCCAGCAGTTCCTCGGGAGTGAAATACAATGAGCAGTTCTTC
CASSSSGVKYNEQFF
>-|-|TRBV13|TRBJ2-2
TGTGCCAGCAGCTCTACCGGGACCGCGGTCACCGGGGAGCTGTTTTTT
CASSSTGTAVTGELFF
>TRBD1|-|TRBV18|TRBJ2-7
TGTGCCACCTCCGGGACAGGGGGGTTCGAGCAGTACTTC
CATSGTGGFEQYF
>TRBD1|-|TRBV19|TRBJ1-5
TGTGCCAGTAGTCCGGGACAGAAAAATCAGCCCCAGCATTTT
CASSPGQKNQPQHF